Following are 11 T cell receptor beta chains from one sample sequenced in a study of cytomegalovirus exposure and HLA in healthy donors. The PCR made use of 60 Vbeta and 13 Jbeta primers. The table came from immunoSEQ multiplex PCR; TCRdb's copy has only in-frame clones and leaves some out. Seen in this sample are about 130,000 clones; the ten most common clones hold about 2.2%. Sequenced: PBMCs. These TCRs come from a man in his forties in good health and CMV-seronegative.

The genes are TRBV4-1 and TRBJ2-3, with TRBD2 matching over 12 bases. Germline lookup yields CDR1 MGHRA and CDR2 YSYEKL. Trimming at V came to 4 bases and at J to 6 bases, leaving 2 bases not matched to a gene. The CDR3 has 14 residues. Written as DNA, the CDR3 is TGCGCCAGCAGCCGCCTAGCGGGAGGGGATACGCAGTATTTT. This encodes CASSRLAGGDTQYF.

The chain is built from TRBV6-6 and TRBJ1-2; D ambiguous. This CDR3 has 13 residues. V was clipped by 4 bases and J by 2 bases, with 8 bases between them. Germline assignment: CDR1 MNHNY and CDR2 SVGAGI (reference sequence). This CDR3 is CASSFRGNYGYTF. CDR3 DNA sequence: TGTGCCAGCAGTTTTCGGGGAAACTATGGCTACACCTTC.

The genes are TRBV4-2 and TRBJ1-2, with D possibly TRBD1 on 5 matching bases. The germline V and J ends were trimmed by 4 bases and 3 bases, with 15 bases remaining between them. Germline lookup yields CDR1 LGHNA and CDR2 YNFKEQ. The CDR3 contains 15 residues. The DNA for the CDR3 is TGTGCCAGCAGCCCGACGTCTGGGGGGGACTATGGCTACACCTTC. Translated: CASSPTSGGDYGYTF.

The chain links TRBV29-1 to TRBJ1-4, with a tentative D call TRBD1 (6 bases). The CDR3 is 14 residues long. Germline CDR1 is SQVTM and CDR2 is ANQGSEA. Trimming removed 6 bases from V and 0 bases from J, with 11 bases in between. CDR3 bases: TGCAGCGTCAGCGGGACAACAACTAATGAAAAACTGTTTTTT. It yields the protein CSVSGTTTNEKLFF.

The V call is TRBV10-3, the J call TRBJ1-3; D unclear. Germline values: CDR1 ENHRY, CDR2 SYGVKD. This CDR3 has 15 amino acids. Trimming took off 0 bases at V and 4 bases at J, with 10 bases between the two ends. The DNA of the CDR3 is TGTGCCATCAGTGAGTCTTGGGCAGACGGAAACACCATATATTTT. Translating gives CAISESWADGNTIYF.

CDR3 bases: TGTGCCAGCAGCTTGAATCAGGGGAGATCACCCCTCCACTTT. The encoded protein is CASSLNQGRSPLHF. This chain connects TRBV5-6 to TRBJ1-6; a weak D match, TRBD1 (6 bases). Germline V gene lookup returns CDR1 SGHDT and CDR2 YYEEEE. The CDR3 consists of 14 residues. The germline V and J ends were trimmed by 1 base and 10 bases, with 12 bases remaining between them.

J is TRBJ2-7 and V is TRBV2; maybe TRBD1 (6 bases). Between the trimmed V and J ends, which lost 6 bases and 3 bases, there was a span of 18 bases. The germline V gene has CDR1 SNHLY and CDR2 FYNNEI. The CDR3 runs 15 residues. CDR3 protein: CASSQGTGRNYEQYF. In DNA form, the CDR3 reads TGTGCCAGCAGCCAGGGGACCGGACGCAACTACGAGCAGTACTTC.

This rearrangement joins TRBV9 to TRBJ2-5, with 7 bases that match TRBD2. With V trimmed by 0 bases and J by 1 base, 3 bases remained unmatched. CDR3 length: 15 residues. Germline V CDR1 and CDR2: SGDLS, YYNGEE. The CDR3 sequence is CASSVGSGGQETQYF. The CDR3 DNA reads TGTGCCAGCAGCGTAGGTTCGGGAGGCCAAGAGACCCAGTACTTC.

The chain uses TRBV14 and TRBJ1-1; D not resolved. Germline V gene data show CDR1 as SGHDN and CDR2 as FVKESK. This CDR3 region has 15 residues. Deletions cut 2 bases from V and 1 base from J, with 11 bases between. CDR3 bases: TGTGCCAGCAGCCAACGAGGAATCCCGAACACTGAAGCTTTCTTT. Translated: CASSQRGIPNTEAFF. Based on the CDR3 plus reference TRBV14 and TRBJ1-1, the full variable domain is EAGVTQFPSHSVIEKGQTVTLRCDPISGHDNLYWYRRVMGKEIKFLLHFVKESKQDESGMPNNRFLAERTGGTYSTLKVQPAELEDSGVYFCASSQRGIPNTEAFFGQGTRLTVV.

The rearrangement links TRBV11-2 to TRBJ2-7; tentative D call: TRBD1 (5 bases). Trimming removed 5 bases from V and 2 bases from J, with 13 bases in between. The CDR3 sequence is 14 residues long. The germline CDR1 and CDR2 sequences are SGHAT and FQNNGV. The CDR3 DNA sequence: TGTGCCAGCAGCCAGAACAGGTACCCCTACGAGCAGTACTTC. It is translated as CASSQNRYPYEQYF.

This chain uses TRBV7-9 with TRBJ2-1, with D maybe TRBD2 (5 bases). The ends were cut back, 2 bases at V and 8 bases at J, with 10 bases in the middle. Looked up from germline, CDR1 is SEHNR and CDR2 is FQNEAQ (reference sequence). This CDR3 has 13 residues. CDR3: CASSLPPGYEQFF. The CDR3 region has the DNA TGTGCCAGCAGCTTACCGCCGGGGTATGAGCAGTTCTTC. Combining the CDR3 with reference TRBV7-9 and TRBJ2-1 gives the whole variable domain DTGVSQNPRHKITKRGQNVTFRCDPISEHNRLYWYRQTLGQGPEFLTYFQNEAQLEKSRLLSDRFSAERPKGSFSTLEIQRTEQGDSAMYLCASSLPPGYEQFFGPGTRLTVL.